What follows are 32 T cell receptor beta chains derived from one specimen sequenced in a study of shared clonotypes between healthy human individuals. Generated by immunoSEQ multiplex PCR, the TCRdb table keeps only in-frame clones and is missing some. Of approximately 940,000 clones listed, approximately 80% are singletons. Sample: memory CD4+ T cells sorted from blood. Subset given: CD45RA-negative fraction. Every receptor here comes from a man in his late teens or twenties in good health.

The rearrangement links TRBV28 to TRBJ2-7; D gene unclear. Trimming removed 7 bases from V and 3 bases from J, with 13 bases in between. CDR3 length: 13 residues. Germline assignment: CDR1 MDHEN and CDR2 SYDVKM. The CDR3 spells CASIPGSFYEQYF. The CDR3, as DNA: TGTGCCAGCATCCCAGGATCCTTCTACGAGCAGTACTTC.

The rearrangement uses TRBV19 and TRBJ1-5; 9 positions agree with TRBD1. The CDR3 is made up of 14 amino acids. V lost 7 bases to trimming and J lost 4 bases; unmatched junction nucleotides: 5. Germline CDR1 is LNHDA and CDR2 is SQIVND (reference sequence). The DNA of the CDR3 is TGTGCCAGTATAGGACAGGGGATAAATCAGCCCCAGCATTTT. Protein sequence: CASIGQGINQPQHF.

The chain employs TRBV18 and TRBJ1-6, with D perhaps matching TRBD1 (5 bases). CDR1 and CDR2 (germline): KGHSH, LQKENI. Trimming cost V 0 bases and J 4 bases, with 7 bases left between them. CDR3 length: 15 residues. CDR3 nucleotides: TGTGCCAGCTCACCACCGGGGCGGTATAATTCACCCCTCCACTTT. Its protein is CASSPPGRYNSPLHF.

This rearrangement joins TRBV7-2 to TRBJ1-2; unclear D gene. Germline CDR1 SGHTA, CDR2 FQGNSA. CDR3 length: 15 amino acids. Trimming shortened V by 9 bases and J by 4 bases, and 21 bases separated the two germline ends. CDR3 sequence: CASSPGLVTTYGYTF. The CDR3 DNA reads as TGTGCCAGTAGCCCGGGTTTGGTTACTACCTATGGCTACACCTTC.

V is TRBV19 and J is TRBJ2-1, with 7 bases lining up with TRBD2. The length of the CDR3 is 14 residues. Losses at the gene ends were 10 bases for V and 3 bases for J; bases not matched to a gene: 9. Germline CDR1 is LNHDA and CDR2 is SQIVND (reference sequence). The CDR3 DNA reads TGTGCCACTAAAAGCGGGATAAGCTACAATGAGCAGTTCTTC. It encodes CATKSGISYNEQFF.

J is TRBJ1-6 and V is TRBV11-2; the D gene is possibly TRBD1 (6 bases). There are 15 residues in the CDR3. Trimming removed 5 bases at V and 9 bases at J, with 17 bases between. Germline CDR1 and CDR2: SGHAT and FQNNGV. This CDR3 is CASSPSQGNGSPLHF. The CDR3 nucleotides are TGTGCCAGCAGCCCCTCACAGGGAAATGGTTCACCCCTCCACTTT.

This clone appeared once. Mismatch with germline at one junction end may stem from a read error. The rearrangement uses TRBV19 and TRBJ2-5, with 7 bases aligning to TRBD1. The length of the CDR3 is 16 residues. Looked up from germline, CDR1 is LNHDA and CDR2 is SQIVND (reference sequence). The CDR3 is CASSDPRGRLQETQYF. CDR3 bases: TGTGCGAGTAGCGACCCGAGGGGGCGGTTACAAGAGACCCAGTACTTC.

The rearrangement links TRBV5-4 to TRBJ2-1; D gene ambiguous. The CDR3 runs to 16 residues. V shed 4 bases and J shed 0 bases, with 14 bases lying between them. The germline CDR1 and CDR2 sequences are SGHNT and YYREEE (reference sequence). The CDR3 nucleotides are TGTGCCAGCAGCCTGGCTCACGGTAGCTCCTACAATGAGCAGTTCTTC. Translating it yields CASSLAHGSSYNEQFF.

CDR3 bases: TGTGCCAGCAGGGCGACAGGGGGATACGCCTACGAGCAGTACTTC. This gives the protein CASRATGGYAYEQYF. The chain links TRBV13 to TRBJ2-7; 9 positions match TRBD1. J was trimmed by 2 bases and V by 6 bases; bases with no gene match: 8. The CDR3 has 15 residues. Germline-derived CDR1 and CDR2 are PRHDT and FYEKMQ (reference sequence).

The chain employs TRBV9 and TRBJ2-6; D unclear. Looked up from germline, CDR1 is SGDLS and CDR2 is YYNGEE. Trimming took off 1 base at V and 4 bases at J, with 6 bases between the two ends. This CDR3 spans 14 amino acids. The CDR3 bases are TGTGCCAGCAGCGTACAACCCGGGGCCAACGTCCTGACTTTC. Protein sequence: CASSVQPGANVLTF.

V usage is TRBV10-3 and J usage is TRBJ2-5, with 7 bases matching TRBD1. Germline CDR1 is ENHRY and CDR2 is SYGVKD. The CDR3 is made up of 14 amino acids. V lost 0 bases, J lost 5 bases, and 3 bases stayed unmatched. Here the CDR3 DNA reads TGTGCCATCAGTGAGTCGACAGGGTGGGAGACCCAGTACTTC. This gives the protein CAISESTGWETQYF.

The gene calls are TRBV7-2 and TRBJ2-5, with TRBD2 matching over 9 bases. V was pared by 4 bases and J by 4 bases, with 7 bases of the junction left unmatched. From germline, CDR1 is SGHTA and CDR2 FQGNSA. CDR3 length: 15 amino acids. CDR3 region: CASSSRAGGGETQYF. For the CDR3, the DNA is TGTGCCAGCAGCTCCCGTGCGGGAGGGGGAGAGACCCAGTACTTC.

The chain combines TRBV10-2 with TRBJ2-7; unclear D gene. There are 15 residues in the CDR3. The germline gives CDR1 WSHSY, CDR2 SAAADI. V was cut by 2 bases and J by 3 bases, with 14 bases left in between. CDR3 bases: TGCGCCAGCAGTGAGGCACAAGGGCTGTACTACGAGCAGTACTTC. Amino acid sequence: CASSEAQGLYYEQYF.

The chain is built from TRBV2 and TRBJ1-2; D is unclear. V was pared by 2 bases and J by 8 bases, with 9 bases between. The CDR3 is 12 residues long. Germline V gene data show CDR1 as SNHLY and CDR2 as FYNNEI. CDR3 sequence reads: CASSETMRGYTF. Written as DNA, the CDR3 is TGTGCCAGCAGTGAAACAATGCGAGGCTACACCTTC.

The CDR3 spells CASSLTPPGPRPLAKNIQYF. For the CDR3, the DNA is TGTGCCAGCAGTTTGACCCCCCCGGGACCGAGACCACTAGCCAAAAACATTCAGTACTTC. The chain carries TRBV28 and TRBJ2-4, with D perhaps being TRBD1 or TRBD2 (5 bases each). The CDR3 runs to 20 residues. Between the trimmed V and J ends, which lost 3 bases and 0 bases, there was a span of 24 bases. The germline V gene has CDR1 MDHEN and CDR2 SYDVKM. Looking up the rest from reference TRBV28 and TRBJ2-4 gives the full variable domain: DVKVTQSSRYLVKRTGEKVFLECVQDMDHENMFWYRQDPGLGLRLIYFSYDVKMKEKGDIPEGYSVSREKKERFSLILESASTNQTSMYLCASSLTPPGPRPLAKNIQYFGAGTRLSVL.

This rearrangement joins TRBV6-1 to TRBJ1-5, with TRBD1 matching over 8 bases. V shed 8 bases and J 3 bases; nucleotides not matched to a gene: 3. The CDR3 is 13 residues long. Germline CDR1 MNHNS, CDR2 SASEGT. The CDR3 DNA sequence: TGTGCCAGCGGGACAGGAAACAATCAGCCCCAGCATTTT. This gives the protein CASGTGNNQPQHF.

This clone came up once. The rearrangement uses TRBV27 and TRBJ1-5; 7 nucleotides line up with TRBD1. With V trimmed by 5 bases and J by 3 bases, 7 bases remained unmatched. Germline V lookup: CDR1 MNHEY, CDR2 SMNVEV (reference sequence). The CDR3 totals 15 residues. The CDR3 DNA reads TGTGCCAGCAGTCCATCGACAGGGTCCAATCAGCCCCAGCATTTT. Translated, it gives CASSPSTGSNQPQHF.

This clone was seen a handful of times. This chain links TRBV4-1 with TRBJ2-3, with 9 positions matching TRBD2. The CDR3 loop spans 16 amino acids. V was pared by 0 bases and J by 7 bases, with 8 bases of the junction left unmatched. CDR1 is MGHRA, CDR2 YSYEKL, per germline. The CDR3 DNA sequence: TGCGCCAGCAGCCAAGATGTTAGCGGGGGCCACAATACGCAGTATTTT. Translated: CASSQDVSGGHNTQYF.

This chain connects TRBV7-8 to TRBJ1-1, with unresolved D. The CDR3 extends over 14 amino acids. The V end lost 2 bases, the J end lost 0 bases, and 7 bases lay between the germline ends. The germline gives CDR1 SGHVS, CDR2 FQNEAQ. The CDR3 loop reads CASSLQILNTEAFF. The CDR3 bases are TGTGCCAGCAGCTTACAGATCCTGAACACTGAAGCTTTCTTT.

This clone showed up just a few times. The V and J genes are TRBV5-1 and TRBJ2-5; D is perhaps TRBD2 (6 bases). The CDR3 is 14 residues long. Germline V gives CDR1 SGHRS, CDR2 YFSETQ. V was pared by 4 bases and J by 4 bases, with 14 bases between. In DNA, the CDR3 is TGCGCCAGCAGCACTCAAATGGGGGGAGAGACCCAGTACTTC. Encoded protein: CASSTQMGGETQYF.

The table lists this clone with a few counts. The V and J genes are TRBV30 and TRBJ1-2; D may be TRBD1 (5 bases). The CDR3 is 12 residues long. The V and J ends lost 0 bases and 10 bases respectively, with 12 bases between them. CDR1 is GTSNPN, CDR2 SVGIG, per germline (reference sequence). The CDR3 region has the DNA TGTGCCTGGAGTGTAGGGCAGGGTAACTACACCTTC. This gives the protein CAWSVGQGNYTF.

V usage is TRBV7-8 and J usage is TRBJ2-2; tentative D call: TRBD2 (7 bases). Trimming stripped 7 bases from V and 6 bases from J, with 15 bases between. The CDR3 sequence is 14 residues long. Germline V gene lookup returns CDR1 SGHVS and CDR2 FQNEAQ. The CDR3 region has the DNA TGTGCCAGCACAGAAGGGGGGGCGGCCGGGGAGCTGTTTTTT. It encodes CASTEGGAAGELFF.

The chain employs TRBV30 and TRBJ1-6; 7 bases are a match to TRBD1. The CDR3 length is 15 residues. J gave up 6 bases and V 4 bases, and 9 bases lay outside the gene matches. Germline V gives CDR1 GTSNPN, CDR2 SVGIG (reference sequence). As DNA, the CDR3 is TGTGCCTGGAATCTAATACAGGGGACTAATTCACCCCTCCACTTT. Its translation: CAWNLIQGTNSPLHF.

This clone was found a few times. The chain couples TRBV29-1 to TRBJ1-1, with D tentatively TRBD1 (5 bases). V shed 2 bases and J shed 10 bases, with 14 bases lying between them. This CDR3 region has 12 residues. Germline loops: CDR1 SQVTM, CDR2 ANQGSEA. The CDR3 reads CSVETSGTLAFF. CDR3 DNA sequence: TGCAGCGTTGAAACGTCCGGGACGTTAGCTTTCTTT.

The rearrangement joins TRBV6-4 to TRBJ1-6; D not resolved. Germline CDR1 reads MRHNA; CDR2 reads SNTAGT. V lost 2 bases to trimming and J lost 8 bases, with 7 bases between them. The CDR3 has 13 amino acids. DNA for the CDR3: TGTGCCAGCAGTGACAGGTTGCATTCACCCCTCCACTTT. Protein sequence: CASSDRLHSPLHF.

Only one count was recorded for this clone. This rearrangement joins TRBV5-1 to TRBJ2-1; D is possibly TRBD1 (5 bases). V was clipped by 1 base and J by 5 bases, with 13 bases between them. Per germline, CDR1 SGHRS and CDR2 YFSETQ. The CDR3 consists of 15 residues. The CDR3 region is CASSLNSPGNNEQFF. The CDR3 coding sequence is TGCGCCAGCAGCTTGAACTCCCCAGGGAACAATGAGCAGTTCTTC. Drawing the rest from reference TRBV5-1 and TRBJ2-1, the complete variable domain is KAGVTQTPRYLIKTRGQQVTLSCSPISGHRSVSWYQQTPGQGLQFLFEYFSETQRNKGNFPGRFSGRQFSNSRSEMNVSTLELGDSALYLCASSLNSPGNNEQFFGPGTRLTVL.

This chain joins TRBV4-1 and TRBJ1-6; D remains unclear. The CDR3 has 16 amino acids. The V end was cut by 3 bases, the J end by 0 bases, with 9 bases between. CDR1 MGHRA and CDR2 YSYEKL come from the germline V gene. CDR3 residues: CASSQTGSSYNSPLHF. The CDR3, as DNA: TGCGCCAGCAGCCAGACGGGGAGCTCCTATAATTCACCCCTCCACTTT.

J is TRBJ2-2 and V is TRBV11-3; D is perhaps TRBD2 (6 bases). CDR3 size: 17 residues. Trimming shortened V by 5 bases and J by 3 bases, and 19 bases separated the two germline ends. Germline-derived CDR1 and CDR2 are SGHNT and YENEEA. CDR3 nucleotides: TGTGCCAGCAGCCTTACCGACGGGGAGGCGGACACCGGGGAGCTGTTTTTT. Protein: CASSLTDGEADTGELFF.

There are a few counts of this clone. The gene calls are TRBV30 and TRBJ1-6, with D tentatively TRBD1 (6 bases). Germline values: CDR1 GTSNPN, CDR2 SVGIG (reference sequence). CDR3 size: 11 residues. With 5 bases removed from V and 13 bases from J, the gap between germline ends came to 12 bases. CDR3 loop: CAWARGAPLHF. The CDR3 nucleotides read TGTGCCTGGGCGAGGGGGGCGCCCCTCCACTTT.

The genes are TRBV7-9 and TRBJ1-6; tentatively, D is TRBD1 (5 bases). Germline CDR1 is SEHNR and CDR2 is FQNEAQ (reference sequence). The CDR3 runs 14 residues. Trimming took off 4 bases at V and 7 bases at J, with 11 bases between the two ends. CDR3 residues: CASSYAGNNSPLHF. CDR3 coding DNA: TGTGCCAGCAGCTACGCAGGGAACAATTCACCCCTCCACTTT.

This clone was counted a few times. This chain links TRBV6-1 with TRBJ1-2; 8 nucleotides line up with TRBD1. Germline-derived CDR1 and CDR2 are MNHNS and SASEGT. The CDR3 totals 13 residues. V dropped 6 bases and J dropped 6; count of bases not matched to a gene: 6. CDR3 coding DNA: TGTGCCAGCAGACTTGGACAGGGCGATGGCTACACCTTC. It yields the protein CASRLGQGDGYTF.

This chain links TRBV5-1 with TRBJ2-7; D is tentatively TRBD1 or TRBD2 (7 bases each). CDR3 size: 15 residues. Germline loops: CDR1 SGHRS, CDR2 YFSETQ. V lost 4 bases, J lost 6 bases, and 20 bases lay in between. This chain's CDR3 is CASSPGGAQRLEQYF. The CDR3, as DNA: TGCGCCAGCAGCCCAGGGGGGGCCCAACGGCTCGAGCAGTACTTC.